This record looks at one T cell receptor (beta chain) sequence and its context. Its antigen is not known. The record originates from a study of T cell repertoires in cytomegalovirus infection. The wider study: TCR beta signatures that were public indicated CMV infection and matching HLA type.

TCRdb reanalysed the reads using MiXCR and keeps one entry per CDR3 protein. The sample has hundreds of thousands of distinct CDR3 sequences, less than 40% seen once. CDR1 and CDR2 from the germline V gene are KGHSH and LQKENI. The V and J ends lost 3 bases and 6 bases, in that order; junction bases with no gene match: 3. The CDR3 extends over 15 amino acids. The rearrangement links TRBV18 to TRBJ1-5, with 12 bases lining up with TRBD1. This sequence originates from a human donor in good health (CMV status not recorded). Some clones in this sample may be carry-over from other donors' samples. The specimen comprised cultured CD8+ T cells from PBMCs, sampled from culture after CMV antigen stimulation. CDR3 nucleotide sequence: TGTGCCAGCTCACCCGGGACAGGGGGCCCTCAGCCCCAGCATTTT. This gives the protein CASSPGTGGPQPQHF. Full variable domain (rest looked up from reference TRBV18 and TRBJ1-5): NAGVMQNPRHLVRRRGQEARLRCSPMKGHSHVYWYRQLPEEGLKFMVYLQKENIIDESGMPKERFSAEFPKEGPSILRIQQVVRGDSAAYFCASSPGTGGPQPQHFGDGTRLSIL.